This T cell receptor beta chain was retrieved from a study of blood T cell repertoires in COVID-19. Seattle patient enrollment occurred during active infection, with longitudinal follow-up thereafter. Germline assignment: CDR1 SEHNR and CDR2 FQNEAQ (reference sequence). V lost 7 bases, J lost 4 bases, and 19 bases lay in between. This CDR3 is built from 15 residues. In the original workflow: Amplification from reference gene primers served as the basis for estimated nucleated cell counts. TCRdb keeps only in-frame clones here, not all; method: immunoSEQ multiplex PCR. V, J and clone size derive from that table, while D and trimming were established from the DNA sequence. Of 200,000 to 250,000 clones detected, 86% appear once; the ten largest clones hold more than 8.5%.

The sequenced sample was peripheral blood. The receptor's source is a woman aged 50 to 60 with COVID-19, enrolled during active disease. The chain has TRBV7-9 and TRBJ1-2, with D possibly TRBD1 on 6 matching bases. The CDR3 DNA reads TGTGCCAGCATCCCTGGGGGCAGCGGGAGCTATGGCTACACCTTC. This codes for CASIPGGSGSYGYTF.